This TCR beta chain came from a study of T cells in Graves' hyperthyroidism and ophthalmopathy. Researchers took RNA transcripts and amplified the TCR beta CDR3 regions from them. The HTBI primer set was used in a first-round RT-PCR of the TCR CDR3. TCRdb analysed the multiplex PCR reads with MiXCR anew, one entry per CDR3 protein. The sample shows nearly 600,000 distinct CDR3 sequences, 12% to 15% of them seen only once. This clonotype was found many times. Trimming cost V 0 bases and J 5 bases, with 13 bases left between them. The V gene's germline CDR1 is LNHNV and CDR2 YYDKDF (reference sequence). The CDR3 length is 15 residues. In the ophthalmopathy cohort, Clinical Activity Score was at least 3, NOSPECS grade at least 4, and duration under 3 months.

This TCR was sampled from a woman aged 18-29 years with Graves' ophthalmopathy. This chain links TRBV15 with TRBJ1-1, with TRBD1 as a possible D gene (5 bases). The sequenced sample was blood. The CDR3 coding sequence is TGTGCCACCAGCAGAGATAACCAGGGAGGGACTGAAGCTTTCTTT. Its translation is CATSRDNQGGTEAFF.